What follows is one T cell receptor beta chain and its context. As yet, its antigen is unknown. This entry belongs to a study of beta chain features in type 1 diabetes. Notes on the study in general: Insertions were fewer and deletions more numerous at VDJ junctions in type 1 diabetes patients. Patients' naive, central memory and Treg TCRB repertoires seemed closer to one another than those of healthy donors.

Every participating donor gave one draw, a heparinised blood sample averaging about 110 mL. Expressed TCRB transcripts were sequenced, since all the RNA that had been isolated was reverse transcribed. Assay: immunoSEQ multiplex PCR; the TCRdb copy retains only in-frame clones and omits some. The sample includes some 150,000 clones, 48% of them seen just once. The CDR3 covers 16 residues. The chain uses TRBV21-1 and TRBJ2-4; the table gives TRBD2 as D, unverified against the DNA. TRBV21-1 is a known pseudogene. The source of this sequence is a man between 18 and 29 years old in good health. The sequenced sample consisted of Tregs from blood. CDR3 loop: CASSPPGEIAKNIQYF. The CDR3 DNA sequence: TGTGCCAGCAGTCCCCCTGGGGAGATAGCCAAAAACATTCAGTACTTC.